The T cell receptor (beta chain) under discussion was sequenced for a study of response to subunit inactivated influenza vaccine. General study findings and limits: Every seasonal influenza vaccination brings in few new T cells, the authors suggested.

TCRdb redid the calling of the RT-PCR reads with MiXCR, one entry per CDR3 protein. The repertoire holds over 650,000 distinct CDR3 sequences, with less than 20% as singletons. This clonotype occurred a few times. The antigen is undetermined. The sequences come from PBMCs from blood, collected more than 4 days after vaccination. The source of this sequence is a man in his fifties who received an inactivated influenza vaccine.

The CDR3 is CASSQPRLAGNQETQYF. The CDR3 DNA reads TGTGCCAGCAGCCAACCAAGACTAGCGGGAAACCAAGAGACCCAGTACTTC. V is TRBV3-1 and J is TRBJ2-5, with 11 bases fitting TRBD2. The germline V gene has CDR1 LGHDT and CDR2 YNNKEL (reference sequence). V lost 2 bases and J lost 0; bases outside the gene matches: 5. This CDR3 spans 17 amino acids.